This T cell receptor (beta chain) was sequenced in a study of blood T cell repertoires in COVID-19. Only in-frame clones appear in the TCRdb table, and some are missing; sequencing was by immunoSEQ multiplex PCR. The sample shows roughly 120,000 clones, more than 80% of them seen only once. The CDR3 consists of 13 residues. J lost 6 bases, V lost 7 bases, and 8 bases had no gene match. The rearrangement uses TRBV12-3 or TRBV12-4 and TRBJ1-2; 7 nucleotides match TRBD1. This sequence was found in a woman aged 40 to 55 with acute or convalescent COVID-19. The sequenced sample was peripheral blood. The CDR3 is CASTLDRIDGYTF. The CDR3 coding sequence is TGTGCCAGCACCCTGGACAGGATAGATGGCTACACCTTC.